This TCR beta chain came from a study of T cell responses to AZD1222 COVID-19 vaccine. CDR3 length equals 14 residues. Trimming removed 1 base from V and 1 base from J, with 7 bases in between. Germline lookup yields CDR1 LNHDA and CDR2 SQIVND (reference sequence). Whole-study findings and limits: Samples come after the peak T cell response, not at day 14. Nearly half of spike-specific TCRs reportedly target variant regions that are unmutated in the B.1.351 and B.1.1.7 variants. White British ancestry dominated among donors, who included more females, and clonal diversity was possibly underestimated.

Researchers grouped second doses given at about 4 or about 12 weeks into one pool. Sequenced by immunoSEQ multiplex PCR; TCRdb stores in-frame clones only, minus some. The sample yields some 180,000 clones, around 90% seen once. Regarding this clone: Its antigen is undetermined.

This sequence was found in an adult who received the AZD1222 COVID-19 vaccine. The V call is TRBV19, the J call TRBJ1-1; D is undetermined. The sample in question was peripheral blood, obtained 28 days after the second AZD1222 dose. CDR3 in DNA: TGTGCCAGTAGTATAGGGTTATCGAACACTGAAGCTTTCTTT. This encodes CASSIGLSNTEAFF.